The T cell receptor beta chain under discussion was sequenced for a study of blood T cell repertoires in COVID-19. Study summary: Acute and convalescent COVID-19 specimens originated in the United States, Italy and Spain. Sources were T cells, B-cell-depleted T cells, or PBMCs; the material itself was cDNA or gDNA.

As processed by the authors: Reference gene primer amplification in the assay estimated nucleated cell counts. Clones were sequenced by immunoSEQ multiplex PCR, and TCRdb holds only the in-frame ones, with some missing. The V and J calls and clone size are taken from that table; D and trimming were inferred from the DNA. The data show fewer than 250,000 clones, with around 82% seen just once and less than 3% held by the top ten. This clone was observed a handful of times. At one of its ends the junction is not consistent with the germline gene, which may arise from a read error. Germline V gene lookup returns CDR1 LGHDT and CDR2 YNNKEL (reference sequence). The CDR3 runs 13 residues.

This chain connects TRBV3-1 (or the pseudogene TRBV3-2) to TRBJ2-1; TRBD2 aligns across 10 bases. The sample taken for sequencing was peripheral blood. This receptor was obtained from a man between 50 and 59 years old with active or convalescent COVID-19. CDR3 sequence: CASSQEGGLAPIF. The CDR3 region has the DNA TGTGCCAGCAGCCAAGAAGGGGGACTAGCGCCTATCTTC.